Reported below is one T cell receptor beta chain. As yet, its antigen is unknown. Expressed TCRB transcripts were sequenced because the isolated RNA had all been reverse transcribed beforehand. Sequencing was performed with immunoSEQ multiplex PCR; in TCRdb, only in-frame clones are kept and a portion is missing. Seen here are about 70,000 clones, approximately 50% observed once, and the top ten hold 0.7%. These data are taken from a study of beta chain features in type 1 diabetes. Study findings and constraints: Shortening that was moderate but significant affected the TCRB CDR3s of Type 1 diabetes patients in all four CD4+ subsets.

Sequences were obtained from central memory CD4+ T cells from blood. This TCR came from a young man with type 1 diabetes.

CDR3 loop: CASSLALRGGYTF. Written as DNA, the CDR3 is TGTGCCAGCAGTTTGGCGCTTCGGGGTGGCTACACCTTC. V and J are TRBV28 and TRBJ1-2, with D uncertain. Deletions cut 3 bases from V and 7 bases from J, with 12 bases between. CDR3 size: 13 residues. Germline V gene lookup returns CDR1 MDHEN and CDR2 SYDVKM.